This TCR beta chain was sequenced for a study of PD-1 blockade in classical Hodgkin lymphoma. General study findings and limits: Newly diagnosed patients reportedly had lower baseline TCR diversity than healthy donors.

There are 14 residues in the CDR3. CDR1 is LNHNV and CDR2 is YYDKDF in the germline V gene (reference sequence). The V gene end was trimmed by 3 bases and the J gene end by 11 bases; junction bases not matched to a gene: 9. Each patient's relapse followed autologous stem cell transplantation, and brentuximab vedotin exposure varied. Notes on this clone: Its antigen is unknown.

Using immunoSEQ multiplex PCR, the repertoire was profiled, and TCRdb retains in-frame clones only, with some absent. The repertoire holds about 97,000 clones, approximately 90% seen once, with approximately 6.3% in the top ten. The TCR originated in a human donor with classical Hodgkin lymphoma. Here the sequenced sample was peripheral blood mononuclear cells (PBMCs), taken before the second cycle of nivolumab. V gene TRBV15 combines with J gene TRBJ2-1; 8 positions match TRBD2. Written as DNA, the CDR3 is TGTGCCACCAGCAGGTGGTATAGCGGGGCGAAGCAGTTCTTC. Protein product: CATSRWYSGAKQFF.